The 24 T cell receptor beta chains in this list originate from one sample, sequenced in a study of T cell changes during pregnancy in multiple sclerosis. Using immunoSEQ multiplex PCR, the repertoire was profiled, and TCRdb retains in-frame clones only, with some absent. The sample consists of around 19,000 clones, more than 75% of them appearing once. Sequenced material: CD8+ T cells from peripheral blood mononuclear cells, taken after pregnancy. These receptors were collected from a female donor with multiple sclerosis, enrolled in a pregnancy study.

The chain links TRBV19 to TRBJ2-1, with 9 bases matching TRBD2. Trimming took 4 bases from V and 5 from J; bases not matched to a gene: 3. Germline V lookup: CDR1 LNHDA, CDR2 SQIVND (reference sequence). The CDR3 spans 14 residues. CDR3 sequence: CASSRAGGNNEQFF. The CDR3 DNA sequence: TGTGCCAGTAGTAGGGCGGGAGGGAACAATGAGCAGTTCTTC.

CDR3 sequence (DNA): TGTGCCACCAGCAGCGCCCGGGACAGGAACACCGGGGAGCTGTTTTTT. The encoded protein is CATSSARDRNTGELFF. J is TRBJ2-2 and V is TRBV15, with 7 bases aligning to TRBD1. The CDR3 runs 16 residues. V was clipped by 3 bases and J by 1 base; unmatched bases: 5. Per the germline V gene, CDR1 is LNHNV and CDR2 is YYDKDF (reference sequence).

The V and J genes are TRBV27 and TRBJ2-1, with 7 positions matching TRBD2. This CDR3 has 17 residues. The germline V gene encodes CDR1 MNHEY and CDR2 SMNVEV (reference sequence). The J segment lost 7 bases and the V segment lost 1 base, leaving 13 bases of the junction unmatched. CDR3 in DNA: TGTGCCAGCAGTTTATTAGTCCCTAGCGGAGTTGAGAATGAGCAGTTCTTC. Translated: CASSLLVPSGVENEQFF.

This rearrangement joins TRBV9 to TRBJ1-1, with D tentatively TRBD1 (5 bases). Looked up from germline, CDR1 is SGDLS and CDR2 is YYNGEE. This CDR3 has 13 amino acids. The V gene lost 0 bases and the J gene lost 5 bases, with 8 bases spanning the gap. CDR3 amino acids: CASSVGRGTEAFF. CDR3 DNA: TGTGCCAGCAGCGTAGGGAGGGGTACTGAAGCTTTCTTT.

This sequence joins TRBV5-1 and TRBJ2-2; TRBD1 matches at 10 bases. V lost 4 bases, J lost 7 bases, and 10 bases stayed unmatched. The CDR3 sequence is 16 residues long. CDR1 and CDR2 (germline): SGHRS, YFSETQ. DNA for the CDR3: TGCGCCAGCAGCAGGACAGGGGGTAATGCTGTCGGGGAGCTGTTTTTT. This codes for CASSRTGGNAVGELFF. The complete variable domain, with remaining parts taken from reference TRBV5-1 and TRBJ2-2, reads KAGVTQTPRYLIKTRGQQVTLSCSPISGHRSVSWYQQTPGQGLQFLFEYFSETQRNKGNFPGRFSGRQFSNSRSEMNVSTLELGDSALYLCASSRTGGNAVGELFFGEGSRLTVL.

The chain recombines TRBV7-9 with TRBJ2-2; D is perhaps TRBD2 (6 bases). In germline, CDR1 is SEHNR, CDR2 FQNEAQ (reference sequence). The V end lost 3 bases, the J end lost 1 base, and 12 bases lay between the germline ends. This CDR3 has 16 amino acids. In nucleotides, the CDR3 is TGTGCCAGCAGCTTGGGAGGACACCAGAACACCGGGGAGCTGTTTTTT. Its translation: CASSLGGHQNTGELFF. Full variable domain (outside the CDR3, taken from reference TRBV7-9 and TRBJ2-2): DTGVSQNPRHKITKRGQNVTFRCDPISEHNRLYWYRQTLGQGPEFLTYFQNEAQLEKSRLLSDRFSAERPKGSFSTLEIQRTEQGDSAMYLCASSLGGHQNTGELFFGEGSRLTVL.

The chain recombines TRBV9 with TRBJ1-2, with 8 nucleotides matching TRBD1. The CDR3 spans 13 residues. V shed 1 base, J shed 6 bases, and the junction held 2 bases outside the gene matches. Germline values: CDR1 SGDLS, CDR2 YYNGEE. The CDR3 spells CASSVQGANGYTF. The CDR3 region has the DNA TGTGCCAGCAGCGTACAGGGGGCTAATGGCTACACCTTC.

The sample holds one count of this clone. The V and J genes are TRBV27 and TRBJ1-5; the D is unclear. Germline V gene lookup returns CDR1 MNHEY and CDR2 SMNVEV (reference sequence). CDR3 size: 13 residues. Trimming took 6 bases from V and 3 from J, leaving 9 bases between them. In nucleotides, the CDR3 is TGTGCCAGCAGCTCCGAGGACAATCAGCCCCAGCATTTT. This gives the protein CASSSEDNQPQHF.

This chain links TRBV15 with TRBJ2-5; D gene ambiguous. The V and J ends lost 3 bases and 1 base respectively, with 6 bases between them. This CDR3 has 13 amino acids. The germline V gene has CDR1 LNHNV and CDR2 YYDKDF (reference sequence). CDR3 sequence: CATSSAVQETQYF. The CDR3, as DNA: TGTGCCACCAGCAGTGCGGTCCAAGAGACCCAGTACTTC. The variable domain in full, with the rest retrieved from reference TRBV15 and TRBJ2-5, is DAMVIQNPRYQVTQFGKPVTLSCSQTLNHNVMYWYQQKSSQAPKLLFHYYDKDFNNEADTPDNFQSRRPNTSFCFLDIRSPGLGDTAMYLCATSSAVQETQYFGPGTRLLVL.

The chain carries TRBV7-6 and TRBJ2-7; weak D call: TRBD2 (5 bases). The CDR3 extends over 13 amino acids. Germline lookup yields CDR1 SGHVS and CDR2 FNYEAQ. Trimming cost V 6 bases and J 3 bases, with 12 bases left between them. The chain's CDR3 is CASSMAEDYEQYF. The CDR3 DNA follows: TGTGCCAGCAGTATGGCGGAGGACTACGAGCAGTACTTC.

J is TRBJ2-2 and V is TRBV6-4; D gene unclear. The V end was cut by 3 bases, the J end by 3 bases, with 5 bases between. Looked up from germline, CDR1 is MRHNA and CDR2 is SNTAGT. The CDR3 spans 13 residues. The CDR3 loop is CASSEGDTGELFF. CDR3 DNA: TGTGCCAGCAGTGAGGGCGACACCGGGGAGCTGTTTTTT.

The gene calls are TRBV11-2 and TRBJ1-4; D might be TRBD1 (5 bases). From germline, CDR1 is SGHAT and CDR2 FQNNGV. The CDR3 covers 14 residues. Trimming removed 6 bases at V and 4 bases at J, with 12 bases between. As DNA, the CDR3 is TGTGCCAGCAGGAGACAGTTGGGTAATGAAAAACTGTTTTTT. The encoded protein is CASRRQLGNEKLFF.

The CDR3 sequence is CASIVAGVGSRNEQFF. In DNA form, the CDR3 reads TGTGCCAGTATCGTGGCGGGAGTAGGCTCTAGGAATGAGCAGTTCTTC. The V and J genes are TRBV28 and TRBJ2-1; 7 bases match TRBD2. From germline, CDR1 is MDHEN and CDR2 SYDVKM. This CDR3 region has 16 residues. J lost 7 bases, V lost 9 bases, and 18 bases had no gene match.

The gene calls are TRBV6-5 and TRBJ2-3; 10 nucleotides line up with TRBD2. Trimming cost V 5 bases and J 2 bases; bases outside gene matches: 4. The CDR3 has 15 residues. Per germline, CDR1 MNHEY and CDR2 SVGAGI. As DNA, the CDR3 is TGTGCCAGCAGTACTAGCGGGGACTCCACAGATACGCAGTATTTT. This gives the protein CASSTSGDSTDTQYF.

The rearrangement links TRBV28 to TRBJ2-7, with 7 nucleotides matching TRBD1. Trimming at V came to 3 bases and at J to 2 bases, leaving 1 base not matched to a gene. CDR1 is MDHEN and CDR2 is SYDVKM in the germline V gene. The CDR3 extends over 13 amino acids. CDR3: CASSFGTAYEQYF. CDR3 nucleotides: TGTGCCAGCAGTTTCGGGACAGCCTACGAGCAGTACTTC.

The chain links TRBV29-1 to TRBJ2-3, with TRBD2 matching over 9 bases. The germline V gene has CDR1 SQVTM and CDR2 ANQGSEA. The CDR3 length is 16 residues. The trim removed 7 bases at V and 5 bases at J, leaving 16 bases unmatched. CDR3 sequence: CSANSAEREAVDTQYF. CDR3 in DNA: TGCAGCGCTAACTCCGCGGAGCGGGAGGCAGTAGATACGCAGTATTTT.

The V gene is TRBV25-1, the J gene TRBJ2-3, with unresolved D. The V end lost 3 bases, the J end lost 3 bases, and 10 bases lay between the germline ends. The germline V gene has CDR1 MGHDK and CDR2 SYGVNS. This CDR3 is built from 14 residues. This chain's CDR3 is CASSDWPATDTQYF. The CDR3 DNA reads TGTGCCAGCAGTGACTGGCCAGCGACAGATACGCAGTATTTT.

The chain couples TRBV14 to TRBJ2-1; D perhaps matches TRBD1 (7 bases). The CDR3 is 18 residues long. CDR1 and CDR2 from the germline V gene are SGHDN and FVKESK. Trimming cost V 4 bases and J 8 bases, with 27 bases left between them. CDR3 bases: TGTGCCAGCAGCCCCGTAGAGGAACAGGGGAGGAGCGGCGATGAGCAGTTCTTC. It specifies CASSPVEEQGRSGDEQFF. Drawing the rest from reference TRBV14 and TRBJ2-1, the complete variable domain is EAGVTQFPSHSVIEKGQTVTLRCDPISGHDNLYWYRRVMGKEIKFLLHFVKESKQDESGMPNNRFLAERTGGTYSTLKVQPAELEDSGVYFCASSPVEEQGRSGDEQFFGPGTRLTVL.

About this clone: One junction end disagrees with the germline gene, perhaps due to a read error. The rearrangement links TRBV6-1 to TRBJ2-1, with 11 bases aligning to TRBD2. The CDR3 consists of 15 residues. Per germline, CDR1 MNHNS and CDR2 SASEGT. This CDR3 is CASSELAGGYNGQFF. CDR3 in DNA: TGTGCCAGCAGTGAACTAGCGGGAGGCTACAATGGGCAGTTCTTC.

This clone qualifies as medium-sized. The chain recombines TRBV28 with TRBJ2-1; D gene ambiguous. The germline V gene encodes CDR1 MDHEN and CDR2 SYDVKM. Trimming removed 3 bases from V and 2 bases from J, with 8 bases in between. The CDR3 contains 14 residues. The CDR3 bases are TGTGCCAGCAGTTTCGTTCCAGCCTACAATGAGCAGTTCTTC. It encodes CASSFVPAYNEQFF.

This clone was seen only a few times. The chain links TRBV30 to TRBJ1-1; D is undetermined. Germline values: CDR1 GTSNPN, CDR2 SVGIG (reference sequence). With 7 bases removed from V and 4 bases from J, the gap between germline ends came to 10 bases. The CDR3 has 11 amino acids. The CDR3 spells CAFMIGTEAFF. CDR3 nucleotides: TGTGCCTTTATGATCGGCACTGAAGCTTTCTTT.

This clone was seen just once. The chain has TRBV15 and TRBJ2-7, with a possible D match to TRBD1 (6 bases). V lost 0 bases, J lost 4 bases, and 13 bases lay in between. Germline assignment: CDR1 LNHNV and CDR2 YYDKDF (reference sequence). The CDR3 runs 15 residues. CDR3 sequence (DNA): TGTGCCACCAGCAGAGAGGCAGGGGTTTTATACGAGCAGTACTTC. Residues: CATSREAGVLYEQYF.

The rearrangement joins TRBV19 to TRBJ2-1; possibly TRBD2 for D (6 bases). CDR1 and CDR2 (germline): LNHDA, SQIVND (reference sequence). V was pared by 1 base and J by 3 bases, with 7 bases between. The CDR3 totals 14 residues. The CDR3 spells CASSIGGDYNEQFF. Written as DNA, the CDR3 is TGTGCCAGTAGTATAGGCGGGGACTACAATGAGCAGTTCTTC.

The chain employs TRBV23-1 and TRBJ2-7; 12 bases are a match to TRBD1. TRBV23-1 is classed as an ORF, of uncertain function. The CDR3 extends over 22 amino acids. J lost 6 bases, V lost 8 bases, and 32 bases had no gene match. In DNA form, the CDR3 reads TGCGCCAGCCCCCATGGGGACAGGGGGCGCGATGAGAGCGGGAGAATCTCAGGCGAGCAGTACTTC. Its protein product is CASPHGDRGRDESGRISGEQYF.